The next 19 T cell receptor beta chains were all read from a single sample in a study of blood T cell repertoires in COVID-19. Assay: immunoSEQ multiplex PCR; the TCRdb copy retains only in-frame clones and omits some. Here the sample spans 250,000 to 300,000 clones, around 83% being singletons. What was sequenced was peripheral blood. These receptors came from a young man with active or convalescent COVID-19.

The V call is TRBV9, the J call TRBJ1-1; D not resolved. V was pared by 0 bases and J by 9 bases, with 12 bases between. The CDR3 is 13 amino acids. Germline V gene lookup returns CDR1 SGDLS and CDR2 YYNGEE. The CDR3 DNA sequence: TGTGCCAGCAGCGTAGATATTGCGGCCAAAGCTTTCTTT. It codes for CASSVDIAAKAFF.

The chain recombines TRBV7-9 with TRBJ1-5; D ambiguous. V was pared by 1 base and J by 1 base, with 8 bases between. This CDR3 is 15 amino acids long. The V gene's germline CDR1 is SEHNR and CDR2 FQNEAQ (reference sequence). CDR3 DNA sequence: TGTGCCAGCAGCTTAGATGAGGAGAGCAATCAGCCCCAGCATTTT. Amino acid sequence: CASSLDEESNQPQHF.

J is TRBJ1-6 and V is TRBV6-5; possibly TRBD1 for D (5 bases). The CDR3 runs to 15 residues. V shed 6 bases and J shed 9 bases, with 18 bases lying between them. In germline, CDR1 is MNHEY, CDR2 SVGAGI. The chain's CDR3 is CASRAPVGGGSPLHF. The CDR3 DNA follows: TGTGCCAGCAGAGCCCCCGTGGGGGGTGGTTCACCCCTCCACTTT.

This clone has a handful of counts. The CDR3 region is CAWNRQGSYEQYF. CDR3 nucleotides: TGTGCCTGGAATAGGCAGGGGTCGTACGAGCAGTACTTC. The chain recombines TRBV30 with TRBJ2-7; D is possibly TRBD1 (6 bases). The CDR3 length is 13 residues. Germline CDR1 GTSNPN, CDR2 SVGIG (reference sequence). V shed 4 bases and J shed 4 bases, with 14 bases lying between them.

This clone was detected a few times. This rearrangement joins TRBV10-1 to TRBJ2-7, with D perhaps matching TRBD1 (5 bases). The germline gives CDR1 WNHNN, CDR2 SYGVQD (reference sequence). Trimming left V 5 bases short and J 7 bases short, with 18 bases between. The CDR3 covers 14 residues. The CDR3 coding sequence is TGCGCCAGCAGTCTAGGACAATCTCCTGGTGAGCAGTACTTC. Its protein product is CASSLGQSPGEQYF.

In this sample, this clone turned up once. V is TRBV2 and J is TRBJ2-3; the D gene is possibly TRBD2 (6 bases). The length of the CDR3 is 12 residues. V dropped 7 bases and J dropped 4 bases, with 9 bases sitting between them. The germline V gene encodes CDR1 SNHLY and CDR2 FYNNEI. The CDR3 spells CASMEGADTQYF. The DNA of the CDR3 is TGTGCCAGCATGGAGGGCGCAGATACGCAGTATTTT.

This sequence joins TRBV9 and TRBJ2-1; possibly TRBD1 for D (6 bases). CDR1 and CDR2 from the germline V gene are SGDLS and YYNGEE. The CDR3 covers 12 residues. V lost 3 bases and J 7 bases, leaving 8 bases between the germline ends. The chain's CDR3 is CASSGRGNEQFF. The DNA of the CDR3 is TGTGCCAGCAGCGGCAGGGGTAATGAGCAGTTCTTC.

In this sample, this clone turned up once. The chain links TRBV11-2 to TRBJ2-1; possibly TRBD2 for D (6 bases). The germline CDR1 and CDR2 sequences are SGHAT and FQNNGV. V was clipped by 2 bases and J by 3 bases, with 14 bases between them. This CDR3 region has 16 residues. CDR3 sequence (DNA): TGTGCCAGCAGCTTATTACGGGGCGGGATCTACAATGAGCAGTTCTTC. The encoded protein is CASSLLRGGIYNEQFF.

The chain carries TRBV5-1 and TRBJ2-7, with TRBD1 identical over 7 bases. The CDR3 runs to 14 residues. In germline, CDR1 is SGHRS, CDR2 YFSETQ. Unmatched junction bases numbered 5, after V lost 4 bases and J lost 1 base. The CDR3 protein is CASSQDRPSYEQYF. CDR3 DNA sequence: TGCGCCAGCAGCCAGGACAGGCCGTCCTACGAGCAGTACTTC.

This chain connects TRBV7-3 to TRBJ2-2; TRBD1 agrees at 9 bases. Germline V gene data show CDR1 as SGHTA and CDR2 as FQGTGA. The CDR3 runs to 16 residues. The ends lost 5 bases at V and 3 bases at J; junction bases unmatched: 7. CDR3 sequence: CASSPRGTGYTGELFF. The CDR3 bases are TGTGCCAGCAGCCCAAGAGGGACAGGGTACACCGGGGAGCTGTTTTTT.

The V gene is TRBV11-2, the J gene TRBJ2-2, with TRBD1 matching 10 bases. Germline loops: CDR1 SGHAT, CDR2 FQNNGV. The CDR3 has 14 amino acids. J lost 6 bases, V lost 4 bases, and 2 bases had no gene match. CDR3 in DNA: TGTGCCAGCAGCTCCGGACAGGGGGCCGGGGAGCTGTTTTTT. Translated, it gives CASSSGQGAGELFF.

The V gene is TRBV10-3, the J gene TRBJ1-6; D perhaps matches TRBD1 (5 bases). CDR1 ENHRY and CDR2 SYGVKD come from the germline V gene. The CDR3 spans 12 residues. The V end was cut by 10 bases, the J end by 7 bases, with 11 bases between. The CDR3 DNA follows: TGTGCCACCCACGCAGGGAATTCACCCCTCCACTTT. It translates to CATHAGNSPLHF.

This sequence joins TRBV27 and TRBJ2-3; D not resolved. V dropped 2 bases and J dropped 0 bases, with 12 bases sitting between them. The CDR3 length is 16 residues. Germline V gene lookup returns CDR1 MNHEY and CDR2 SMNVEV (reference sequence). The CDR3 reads CASSLSQAISTDTQYF. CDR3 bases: TGTGCCAGCAGTTTAAGTCAGGCGATTAGCACAGATACGCAGTATTTT.

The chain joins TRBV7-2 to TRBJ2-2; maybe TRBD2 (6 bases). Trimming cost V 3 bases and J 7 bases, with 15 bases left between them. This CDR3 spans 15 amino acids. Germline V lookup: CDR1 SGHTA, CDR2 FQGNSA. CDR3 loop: CASSFVRGYGGELFF. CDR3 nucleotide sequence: TGTGCCAGCAGCTTTGTCCGGGGGTATGGCGGGGAGCTGTTTTTT.

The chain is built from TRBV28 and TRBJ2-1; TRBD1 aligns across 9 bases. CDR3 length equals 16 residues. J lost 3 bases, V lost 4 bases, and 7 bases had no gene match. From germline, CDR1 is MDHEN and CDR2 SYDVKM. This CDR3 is CASSSPGDRDYNEQFF. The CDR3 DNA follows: TGTGCCAGCAGTTCCCCTGGGGACAGGGACTACAATGAGCAGTTCTTC.

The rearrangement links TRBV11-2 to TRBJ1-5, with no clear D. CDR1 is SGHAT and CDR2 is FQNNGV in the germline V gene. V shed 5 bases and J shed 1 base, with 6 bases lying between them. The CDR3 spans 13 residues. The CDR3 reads CASSTQSNQPQHF. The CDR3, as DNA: TGTGCCAGCAGCACCCAGAGCAATCAGCCCCAGCATTTT.

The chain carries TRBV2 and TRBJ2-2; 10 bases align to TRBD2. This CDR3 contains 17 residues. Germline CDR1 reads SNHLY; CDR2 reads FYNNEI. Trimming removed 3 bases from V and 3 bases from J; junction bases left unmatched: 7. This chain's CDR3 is CASSDRLAGVDTGELFF. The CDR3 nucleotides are TGTGCCAGCAGTGATAGGCTAGCGGGAGTTGACACCGGGGAGCTGTTTTTT.

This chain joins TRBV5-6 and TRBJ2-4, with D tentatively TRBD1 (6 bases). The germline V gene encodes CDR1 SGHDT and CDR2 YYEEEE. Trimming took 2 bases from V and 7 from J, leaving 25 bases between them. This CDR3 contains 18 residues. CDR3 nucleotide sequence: TGTGCCAGCAGCTTAGGGGGAAGTGATAACCCTCGGGTGAACATTCAGTACTTC. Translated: CASSLGGSDNPRVNIQYF.

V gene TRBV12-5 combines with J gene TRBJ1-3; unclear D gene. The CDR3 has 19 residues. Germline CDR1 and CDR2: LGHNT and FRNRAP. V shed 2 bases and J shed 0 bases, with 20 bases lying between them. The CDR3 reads CASGLLESWESSSGNTIYF. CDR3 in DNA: TGTGCTAGTGGTTTGCTTGAATCCTGGGAGAGTTCCTCTGGAAACACCATATATTTT. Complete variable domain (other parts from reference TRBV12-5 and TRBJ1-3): DARVTQTPRHKVTEMGQEVTMRCQPILGHNTVFWYRQTMMQGLELLAYFRNRAPLDDSGMPKDRFSAEMPDATLATLKIQPSEPRDSAVYFCASGLLESWESSSGNTIYFGEGSWLTVV.